Listed below are T cell receptor beta chains from one sample, sequenced in a study of shared clonotypes between healthy human individuals. Libraries were prepared by immunoSEQ multiplex PCR; TCRdb keeps only in-frame clonotypes and omits some of them. Seen here are about 1 million clones, 65% to 80% observed once, and the top ten hold roughly 1.4%. The sequenced material came from memory CD4+ T cells sorted from blood. These receptors all come from a man aged 18 to 29 in good health. Both conserved end residues are part of each CDR3. Fields, in order: clone size, D gene, J gene, V gene, CDR3 DNA, CDR3 protein. D genes are given only for firm matches. Size values are once, few and many counts, or a class for expanded clones, and some rows have none.

clone size: once; D gene: -; J gene: TRBJ2-7; V gene: TRBV19; CDR3 DNA: TGTGCCAGTAGCCGGTCCGGGGCCTACGAGCAGTACTTC; CDR3 protein: CASSRSGAYEQYF
clone size: -; D gene: TRBD1; J gene: TRBJ1-6; V gene: TRBV4-1; CDR3 DNA: TGCGCCAGCAGCCAAGGCCCCGAAGGGGGCAGGTATTCACCCCTCCACTTT; CDR3 protein: CASSQGPEGGRYSPLHF
clone size: once; D gene: -; J gene: TRBJ2-7; V gene: TRBV6-1; CDR3 DNA: TGTGCCAGCAGTGAAGGGGACACGCGATACGAGCAGTACTTC; CDR3 protein: CASSEGDTRYEQYF
clone size: -; D gene: -; J gene: TRBJ2-7; V gene: TRBV5-6; CDR3 DNA: TGTGCCAGCAGCGACGGATCAAACGGAGAGCAGTACTTC; CDR3 protein: CASSDGSNGEQYF
clone size: -; D gene: TRBD2; J gene: TRBJ2-1; V gene: TRBV4-3; CDR3 DNA: TGCGCCAGCAGCCAAGACTACGGCGGGGGCTCCTACAATGAGCAGTTCTTC; CDR3 protein: CASSQDYGGGSYNEQFF
clone size: -; D gene: -; J gene: TRBJ2-3; V gene: TRBV7-2; CDR3 DNA: TGTGCCAGCAACGCGCGAGGGATGGCGGGGCACGGGGATACGCAGTATTTT; CDR3 protein: CASNARGMAGHGDTQYF
clone size: -; D gene: -; J gene: TRBJ2-3; V gene: TRBV5-8; CDR3 DNA: TGTGCCAGCAGCCCCGGACAGACCGTTAGCACAGATACGCAGTATTTT; CDR3 protein: CASSPGQTVSTDTQYF
clone size: once; D gene: TRBD1; J gene: TRBJ1-5; V gene: TRBV19; CDR3 DNA: TGTGCCAGTAGTATAGACGGAGGGGGCGGTCAGCCCCAGCATTTT; CDR3 protein: CASSIDGGGGQPQHF
clone size: -; D gene: TRBD1; J gene: TRBJ2-7; V gene: TRBV5-1; CDR3 DNA: TGCGCCAGCAGCTTGGGGGACAGGGTCCACGAGCAGTACTTC; CDR3 protein: CASSLGDRVHEQYF
clone size: -; D gene: TRBD1; J gene: TRBJ2-7; V gene: TRBV5-5; CDR3 DNA: TGTGCCAGCAGCTTTCGGGGACAGATCGACGAGCAGTACTTC; CDR3 protein: CASSFRGQIDEQYF
clone size: -; D gene: TRBD1; J gene: TRBJ1-2; V gene: TRBV30; CDR3 DNA: TGTGCCTGGAGTAAAGGGGGCGCTAACTATGGCTACACCTTC; CDR3 protein: CAWSKGGANYGYTF
clone size: few; D gene: -; J gene: TRBJ2-1; V gene: TRBV4-1; CDR3 DNA: TGCGCCAGCAGCCCCCTGCATTTGGTGGACAATGAGCAGTTCTTC; CDR3 protein: CASSPLHLVDNEQFF
clone size: -; D gene: -; J gene: TRBJ2-1; V gene: TRBV5-1; CDR3 DNA: TGCGCCAGCAGCTTGTCCCCGGGAAACTACAATGAGCAGTTCTTC; CDR3 protein: CASSLSPGNYNEQFF
clone size: -; D gene: TRBD1; J gene: TRBJ1-2; V gene: TRBV19; CDR3 DNA: TGTGCCAGTAGTATAGGTGGACAGGTTAACTATGGCTACACCTTC; CDR3 protein: CASSIGGQVNYGYTF
clone size: -; D gene: -; J gene: TRBJ2-1; V gene: TRBV19; CDR3 DNA: TGTGCCAGTACCCGCCACAATGAGCAGTTCTTC; CDR3 protein: CASTRHNEQFF
clone size: -; D gene: -; J gene: TRBJ1-1; V gene: TRBV18; CDR3 DNA: TGTGCCAGCTCACTAAATTCAGCGAACACTGAAGCTTTCTTT; CDR3 protein: CASSLNSANTEAFF
clone size: -; D gene: -; J gene: TRBJ1-1; V gene: TRBV18; CDR3 DNA: TGTGCCAGCTCACCACCGAACAGGGATCTGCCTGAAGCTTTCTTT; CDR3 protein: CASSPPNRDLPEAFF
clone size: once; D gene: -; J gene: TRBJ2-7; V gene: TRBV5-4; CDR3 DNA: TGTGCCAGCAGCTTGGGAACAGGACAGAAAGCCTACGAGCAGTACTTC; CDR3 protein: CASSLGTGQKAYEQYF
clone size: few; D gene: TRBD1; J gene: TRBJ2-7; V gene: TRBV29-1; CDR3 DNA: TGCAGCGTTGACAGGGGGCGCGAGCAGTACTTC; CDR3 protein: CSVDRGREQYF
clone size: -; D gene: TRBD2; J gene: TRBJ2-3; V gene: TRBV6-1; CDR3 DNA: TGTGCCAGCAGTGAATCCGTGACTAGCGGGACCTCCTCCACAGATACGCAGTATTTT; CDR3 protein: CASSESVTSGTSSTDTQYF
clone size: few; D gene: -; J gene: TRBJ2-3; V gene: TRBV15; CDR3 DNA: TGTGCCACCAGCCTACTACGGGGCAGAAGCGCCACAGATACGCAGTATTTT; CDR3 protein: CATSLLRGRSATDTQYF
clone size: -; D gene: -; J gene: TRBJ2-1; V gene: TRBV2; CDR3 DNA: TGTGCCAGCAGCCGGGACACGAGATCTGGGCAGTTCTTC; CDR3 protein: CASSRDTRSGQFF
clone size: once; D gene: TRBD1; J gene: TRBJ2-3; V gene: TRBV18; CDR3 DNA: TGTGCCAGCTCGTCCATGTCCAGGGGGACAGATACGCAGTATTTT; CDR3 protein: CASSSMSRGTDTQYF
clone size: -; D gene: TRBD2; J gene: TRBJ2-1; V gene: TRBV6-6; CDR3 DNA: TGTGCCAGCAGTTACCTAGCGGGGGCCACCAATGAGCAGTTCTTC; CDR3 protein: CASSYLAGATNEQFF
clone size: -; D gene: TRBD1; J gene: TRBJ2-5; V gene: TRBV4-1; CDR3 DNA: TGCGCCAGCAGCGCGACAGGGGGAAAGGGACAAGAGACCCAGTACTTC; CDR3 protein: CASSATGGKGQETQYF
clone size: -; D gene: -; J gene: TRBJ2-5; V gene: TRBV14; CDR3 DNA: TGTGCCAGCAGCCTCTCTGTAGAGACCCAGTACTTC; CDR3 protein: CASSLSVETQYF
clone size: -; D gene: -; J gene: TRBJ2-7; V gene: TRBV7-2; CDR3 DNA: TGTGCCAGCAGCTCCCGGGCTGACTACGAGCAGTACTTC; CDR3 protein: CASSSRADYEQYF
clone size: -; D gene: -; J gene: TRBJ2-3; V gene: TRBV6-6; CDR3 DNA: TGTGCCAGCAGTGCCGGAGGGCTTAGCACAGATACGCAGTATTTT; CDR3 protein: CASSAGGLSTDTQYF
clone size: -; D gene: TRBD1; J gene: TRBJ2-5; V gene: TRBV5-6; CDR3 DNA: TGTGCCAGCAGCTTATCTGGACAGGGTACGTTTGAGACCCAGTACTTC; CDR3 protein: CASSLSGQGTFETQYF
clone size: -; D gene: -; J gene: TRBJ1-2; V gene: TRBV11-2; CDR3 DNA: TGTGCCAGCAGCTTAGGGGGGACATCTAACTATGGCTACACCTTC; CDR3 protein: CASSLGGTSNYGYTF
clone size: few; D gene: TRBD1; J gene: TRBJ1-2; V gene: TRBV2; CDR3 DNA: TGTGCCAGCAATACAGGGGGCAACTATGGCTACACCTTC; CDR3 protein: CASNTGGNYGYTF
clone size: -; D gene: -; J gene: TRBJ2-7; V gene: TRBV27; CDR3 DNA: TGTGCCAGCAGAGAGAGGGGTTCGGAGCAGTACTTC; CDR3 protein: CASRERGSEQYF
clone size: -; D gene: TRBD1; J gene: TRBJ1-1; V gene: TRBV6-5; CDR3 DNA: TGTGCCAGCAGTCAAGGACAGGGGGAAGCTTTCTTT; CDR3 protein: CASSQGQGEAFF
clone size: -; D gene: -; J gene: TRBJ2-5; V gene: TRBV7-2; CDR3 DNA: TGTGCCAGCAGCTTACTCGGACAAGAGACCCAGTACTTC; CDR3 protein: CASSLLGQETQYF
clone size: -; D gene: -; J gene: TRBJ2-7; V gene: TRBV5-5; CDR3 DNA: TGTGCCAGCAGCCAGGACAGATGGAGCTCCTACGAGCAGTACTTC; CDR3 protein: CASSQDRWSSYEQYF
clone size: -; D gene: TRBD2; J gene: TRBJ2-1; V gene: TRBV7-2; CDR3 DNA: TGTGCCAGCAGCCTAAACAGCGGGGGTGAGCAGTTCTTC; CDR3 protein: CASSLNSGGEQFF
clone size: -; D gene: TRBD2; J gene: TRBJ2-1; V gene: TRBV4-1; CDR3 DNA: TGCGCCAGCAGCCAAGAAGGAAGCGGGGGGAGAAATGAGCAGTTCTTC; CDR3 protein: CASSQEGSGGRNEQFF
clone size: -; D gene: TRBD1; J gene: TRBJ2-5; V gene: TRBV5-1; CDR3 DNA: TGCGCCAGCAGCTTGGGGGACAGGGAAGAGACCCAGTACTTC; CDR3 protein: CASSLGDREETQYF
clone size: -; D gene: TRBD2; J gene: TRBJ2-3; V gene: TRBV6-4; CDR3 DNA: TGTGCCAGCAGGACGGGGGCTAGCGGGAGGGCCCGTAGCACAGATACGCAGTATTTT; CDR3 protein: CASRTGASGRARSTDTQYF
clone size: -; D gene: -; J gene: TRBJ1-1; V gene: TRBV5-1; CDR3 DNA: TGCGCCAGCAGCTTCAACAGGGAGCCGAACACTGAAGCTTTCTTT; CDR3 protein: CASSFNREPNTEAFF
clone size: -; D gene: -; J gene: TRBJ1-2; V gene: TRBV19; CDR3 DNA: TGTGCCAGTAGGTGGCCGGGCCGTGGGGGCTACACCTTC; CDR3 protein: CASRWPGRGGYTF
clone size: -; D gene: TRBD1; J gene: TRBJ1-1; V gene: TRBV6-1; CDR3 DNA: TGTGCCAGCAGGCCGGGACAGGGTAAAGCTTTCTTT; CDR3 protein: CASRPGQGKAFF
clone size: few; D gene: -; J gene: TRBJ1-2; V gene: TRBV6-1; CDR3 DNA: TGTGCCAGCAGTGAATCCCCCCCGGGGAGATACTATGGCTACACCTTC; CDR3 protein: CASSESPPGRYYGYTF